A selection of T cell receptor beta chains follows, all from one sample in a study of shared clonotypes between healthy human individuals. The table came from immunoSEQ multiplex PCR; TCRdb's copy has only in-frame clones and leaves some out. The table records roughly 1,800,000 clones, roughly 95% of them present only once. Sequencing was done on a sample of naive CD8+ T cells sorted from blood. Every receptor here comes from a man between 18 and 29 years old in good health. Each CDR3 is given with its conserved first and last residue. A D gene is named only where the DNA matches it firmly.

TRBV30	NA	TRBJ1-3	CAWSAGVSGNTIYF
TRBV19	TRBD2	TRBJ2-7	CASSMRLAGPYEQYF
TRBV6-1	NA	TRBJ1-1	CASSALTGVNTEAFF
TRBV4-3	TRBD2	TRBJ2-1	CASSQEITSGWYNEQFF
TRBV5-1	TRBD2	TRBJ2-1	CASSPEELAGGLGTYNEQFF
TRBV4-3	NA	TRBJ2-5	CASSQTTGVKETQYF
TRBV2	TRBD2	TRBJ2-1	CASSMGLAGWNEQFF
TRBV9	NA	TRBJ2-5	CASSPYPTDQQETQYF
TRBV7-9	NA	TRBJ2-6	CASSLSGTGANVLTF
TRBV27	TRBD2	TRBJ2-7	CASRPILAGVYEQYF
TRBV27	NA	TRBJ2-7	CASSLDHSSYEQYF
TRBV9	NA	TRBJ2-3	CASSVAGTSTDTQYF
TRBV27	NA	TRBJ2-7	CASRKSDTPYEQYF
TRBV29-1	NA	TRBJ2-3	CSVRSGTSTDTQYF
TRBV6-5	NA	TRBJ1-2	CASSDRRANYGYTF
TRBV27	NA	TRBJ1-5	CASSLTGSNQPQHF
TRBV2	NA	TRBJ1-2	CASEGTDYGYTF
TRBV27	NA	TRBJ1-3	CASSLSVSGNTIYF
TRBV7-2	TRBD2	TRBJ2-5	CASSPTSGGTQYF
TRBV7-9	NA	TRBJ2-7	CASSPRDGGSSGEQYF
TRBV7-9	NA	TRBJ2-7	CASTPTGGYEQYF
TRBV13	NA	TRBJ2-7	CASSLGPSHEQYF
TRBV7-9	TRBD1	TRBJ1-5	CASSLGDRGLNQPQHF
TRBV5-4	NA	TRBJ1-2	CASSWFGGEKGYTF
TRBV9	TRBD1	TRBJ2-1	CASSPRDSNEQFF
TRBV27	NA	TRBJ2-5	CASSLGVATQETQYF
TRBV27	NA	TRBJ2-7	CASRGSSYEQYF
TRBV5-1	NA	TRBJ1-1	CASSPTLSGTLQGYTEAFF
TRBV9	NA	TRBJ1-5	CASSVADSNQPQHF
TRBV5-6	TRBD1	TRBJ2-1	CASSTRQGLGNEQFF
TRBV29-1	NA	TRBJ2-7	CSVAGTYPYEQYF
TRBV30	NA	TRBJ2-1	CAWKFRVGREQFF
TRBV30	NA	TRBJ2-7	CAWRGIDSGSYEQYF
TRBV4-1	TRBD2	TRBJ2-1	CASSIPGLAGGEQFF
TRBV9	NA	TRBJ2-3	CASSLVTSPDTQYF
TRBV21-1	NA	TRBJ2-5	CASSKDGRGKETQYF